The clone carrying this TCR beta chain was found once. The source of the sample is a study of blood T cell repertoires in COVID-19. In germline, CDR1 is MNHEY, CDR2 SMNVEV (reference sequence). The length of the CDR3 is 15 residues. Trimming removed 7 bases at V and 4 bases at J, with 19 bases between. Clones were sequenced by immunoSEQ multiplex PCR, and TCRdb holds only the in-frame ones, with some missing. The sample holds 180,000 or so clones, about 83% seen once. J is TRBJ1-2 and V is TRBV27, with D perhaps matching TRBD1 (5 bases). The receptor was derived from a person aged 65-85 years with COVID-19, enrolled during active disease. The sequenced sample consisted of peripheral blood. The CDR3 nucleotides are TGTGCCAGCACTTCTAGGACACTTCCCTCCTATGGCTACACCTTC. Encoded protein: CASTSRTLPSYGYTF.